Below, 32 T cell receptor beta chains from the same sample are listed, as sequenced in a study of OX40 agonist ivuxolimab in advanced cancers. Only in-frame clones appear in the TCRdb table, and some are missing; sequencing was by immunoSEQ multiplex PCR. The table has just over 90,000 clones, roughly 90% seen once. Sequenced here: CD4+ or CD8+ T cells sorted from blood, sampled in a trial of the OX40 agonist ivuxolimab. The receptors were gathered from an adult with an advanced solid tumor such as melanoma, head and neck, liver or kidney cancer.

The gene calls are TRBV13 and TRBJ2-7; maybe TRBD1 (7 bases). This CDR3 region has 14 residues. Germline V CDR1 and CDR2: PRHDT, FYEKMQ (reference sequence). Deletions cut 3 bases from V and 4 bases from J, with 13 bases between. Here the CDR3 reads CASSFQGGSYEQYF. CDR3 coding DNA: TGTGCCAGCAGCTTTCAGGGGGGTAGTTACGAGCAGTACTTC.

The chain joins TRBV13 to TRBJ2-1; tentatively, D is TRBD2 (6 bases). This CDR3 contains 14 residues. Looked up from germline, CDR1 is PRHDT and CDR2 is FYEKMQ (reference sequence). The V and J ends lost 4 bases and 10 bases respectively, with 17 bases between them. The CDR3 DNA is TGTGCCAGCAGCTCGGGACTTGCCCAATTAGAGCAGTTCTTC. As protein: CASSSGLAQLEQFF.

V usage is TRBV5-6 and J usage is TRBJ2-2; 7 bases agree with TRBD2. The V and J ends lost 4 bases and 5 bases, in that order; junction bases with no gene match: 5. The CDR3 runs to 14 residues. Germline assignment: CDR1 SGHDT and CDR2 YYEEEE. CDR3 sequence: CASSPGLGTGELFF. DNA for the CDR3: TGTGCCAGCAGCCCTGGACTAGGGACCGGGGAGCTGTTTTTT. The full variable domain, with the rest looked up from reference TRBV5-6 and TRBJ2-2, is DAGVTQSPTHLIKTRGQQVTLRCSPKSGHDTVSWYQQALGQGPQFIFQYYEEEERQRGNFPDRFSGHQFPNYSSELNVNALLLGDSALYLCASSPGLGTGELFFGEGSRLTVL.

This clone was recorded only once. The CDR3 bases are TGTGCCAGCAGCTTGGTCCCAGGGCCGGAGGAGCAGTACTTC. This translates into CASSLVPGPEEQYF. This chain links TRBV5-4 with TRBJ2-7, with a weak D call TRBD1 (5 bases). The CDR3 is 14 residues long. The V and J ends lost 0 bases and 7 bases respectively, with 14 bases between them. The germline gives CDR1 SGHNT, CDR2 YYREEE (reference sequence). Full variable domain (missing parts from reference TRBV5-4 and TRBJ2-7): ETGVTQSPTHLIKTRGQQVTLRCSSQSGHNTVSWYQQALGQGPQFIFQYYREEENGRGNFPPRFSGLQFPNYSSELNVNALELDDSALYLCASSLVPGPEEQYFGPGTRLTVT.

The chain joins TRBV6-5 to TRBJ1-1, with a possible D match to TRBD1 (6 bases). From germline, CDR1 is MNHEY and CDR2 SVGAGI. The CDR3 has 16 residues. V was cut by 2 bases and J by 1 base, with 14 bases left in between. The CDR3, as DNA: TGTGCCAGCAGTTACAGGGGGGACTCCAGGAACACTGAAGCTTTCTTT. Its protein is CASSYRGDSRNTEAFF.

The V call is TRBV19, the J call TRBJ2-7; 8 positions match TRBD2. V lost 9 bases to trimming and J lost 2 bases; unmatched junction nucleotides: 15. This CDR3 is 16 amino acids long. CDR1 and CDR2 (germline): LNHDA, SQIVND (reference sequence). This chain's CDR3 is CASTGTSDTNPYEQYF. In nucleotides, the CDR3 is TGTGCCAGCACCGGGACTAGTGATACCAATCCCTACGAGCAGTACTTC.

The CDR3 bases are TGTGCCAGCAGCCCCAGGGCAGGGTCCCACGAGCAGTACTTC. It is translated as CASSPRAGSHEQYF. The V and J genes are TRBV27 and TRBJ2-7; D is perhaps TRBD1 (5 bases). CDR1 is MNHEY, CDR2 SMNVEV, per germline (reference sequence). The V end lost 6 bases, the J end lost 5 bases, and 17 bases lay between the germline ends. The CDR3 consists of 14 residues.

The chain links TRBV9 to TRBJ1-6; 11 bases fit TRBD1. Germline lookup yields CDR1 SGDLS and CDR2 YYNGEE. V was clipped by 9 bases and J by 1 base; unmatched bases: 15. The CDR3 has 19 amino acids. CDR3 protein: CAISTRTGGPWSYNSPLHF. For the CDR3, the DNA is TGTGCCATCTCAACTAGGACAGGGGGCCCGTGGTCCTATAATTCACCCCTCCACTTT.

The chain uses TRBV5-1 and TRBJ2-7, with D perhaps given as TRBD1 or TRBD2 (5 bases each). CDR3 length equals 13 residues. Germline V gene sequence: CDR1 SGHRS, CDR2 YFSETQ. Trimming removed 2 bases at V and 2 bases at J, with 8 bases between. The CDR3 is CASSFGTAYEQYF. For the CDR3, the DNA is TGCGCCAGCAGCTTCGGGACGGCCTACGAGCAGTACTTC.

V and J are TRBV6-1 and TRBJ1-5; D ambiguous. The CDR3 consists of 14 residues. Germline loops: CDR1 MNHNS, CDR2 SASEGT. V was shortened by 3 bases and J by 5 bases, with 11 bases between the two germline ends. CDR3 sequence reads: CASSDFRTYQPQHF. DNA of the CDR3: TGTGCCAGCAGTGATTTCAGGACTTATCAGCCCCAGCATTTT.

The gene calls are TRBV27 and TRBJ2-7; a weak D match, TRBD1 (5 bases). CDR1 and CDR2 (germline): MNHEY, SMNVEV (reference sequence). The length of the CDR3 is 14 residues. The V end lost 1 base, the J end lost 7 bases, and 14 bases lay between the germline ends. The DNA of the CDR3 is TGTGCCAGCAGTTTATTAGGGGTAAATAGGGAGCAGTACTTC. It encodes CASSLLGVNREQYF.

The V call is TRBV6-5, the J call TRBJ2-4; tentatively, D is TRBD2 (5 bases). Trimming shortened V by 3 bases and J by 8 bases, and 17 bases separated the two germline ends. The CDR3 is 15 amino acids. CDR1 is MNHEY, CDR2 SVGAGI, per germline. CDR3 loop: CASSYNGPPGDIQYF. For the CDR3, the DNA is TGTGCCAGCAGTTATAACGGTCCCCCCGGGGACATTCAGTACTTC.

The CDR3 here is CASSVLAGRAKNIQYF. The DNA for the CDR3 is TGTGCCAGCAGCGTACTAGCGGGCCGAGCCAAAAACATTCAGTACTTC. V usage is TRBV7-8 and J usage is TRBJ2-4, with 9 bases lining up with TRBD2. Germline-derived CDR1 and CDR2 are SGHVS and FQNEAQ. This CDR3 is built from 16 residues. J gave up 0 bases and V 5 bases, and 5 bases lay outside the gene matches.

This clone was observed once. The chain uses TRBV11-3 and TRBJ2-1, with D unclear. Trimming removed 7 bases from V and 6 bases from J, with 19 bases in between. Germline loops: CDR1 SGHNT, CDR2 YENEEA. The CDR3 is made up of 15 amino acids. As DNA, the CDR3 is TGTGCCAGCACCCACCGGAGTGGTGGGCGCAATGAGCAGTTCTTC. This encodes CASTHRSGGRNEQFF.

This rearrangement joins TRBV7-8 to TRBJ2-3, with D perhaps TRBD2 (6 bases). The CDR3 runs to 14 residues. Trimming stripped 7 bases from V and 1 base from J, with 12 bases between. Per germline, CDR1 SGHVS and CDR2 FQNEAQ. DNA of the CDR3: TGTGCCAGCAAGTCGGGAGCGGGCACAGATACGCAGTATTTT. Protein product: CASKSGAGTDTQYF.

The rearrangement uses TRBV6-6 and TRBJ2-1; 9 bases map to TRBD2. The CDR3 extends over 16 amino acids. The germline V gene encodes CDR1 MNHNY and CDR2 SVGAGI (reference sequence). With V trimmed by 2 bases and J by 8 bases, 10 bases remained unmatched. CDR3 amino acids: CASSYRGSGGFDEQFF. The CDR3 DNA reads TGTGCCAGCAGTTACCGGGGCAGCGGGGGGTTCGATGAGCAGTTCTTC.

This chain uses TRBV10-1 with TRBJ2-3, with TRBD1 identical over 8 bases. This CDR3 has 17 amino acids. V shed 6 bases, J shed 2 bases, and the junction held 13 bases outside the gene matches. Per germline, CDR1 WNHNN and CDR2 SYGVQD (reference sequence). The CDR3 is CASSLGYAGGTTDTQYF. The CDR3 bases are TGCGCCAGCAGCCTGGGGTATGCAGGGGGCACCACAGATACGCAGTATTTT.

The chain links TRBV7-2 to TRBJ2-3, with TRBD2 identical over 13 bases. This CDR3 contains 14 residues. Germline values: CDR1 SGHTA, CDR2 FQGNSA. V lost 4 bases, J lost 6 bases, and 1 base stayed unmatched. The CDR3 bases are TGTGCCAGCAGCTCGGGACTAGCGGGGGATACGCAGTATTTT. This encodes CASSSGLAGDTQYF.

This sequence joins TRBV5-4 and TRBJ1-1, with a tentative D call TRBD1 (5 bases). The germline gives CDR1 SGHNT, CDR2 YYREEE (reference sequence). Trimming stripped 6 bases from V and 1 base from J, with 13 bases between. The length of the CDR3 is 14 residues. The CDR3: CASKPIGGNTEAFF. The CDR3 bases are TGTGCCAGCAAACCTATTGGGGGGAACACTGAAGCTTTCTTT.

This chain uses TRBV28 with TRBJ2-3, with 11 bases fitting TRBD2. The CDR3 has 17 amino acids. Germline CDR1 reads MDHEN; CDR2 reads SYDVKM. J lost 3 bases, V lost 6 bases, and 11 bases had no gene match. CDR3 protein: CASRSPVAGGPTDTQYF. The CDR3 nucleotides read TGTGCCAGCAGAAGCCCTGTAGCGGGAGGGCCAACAGATACGCAGTATTTT.

The chain links TRBV10-3 to TRBJ2-1; 7 bases map to TRBD2. The CDR3 is 14 residues long. J gave up 4 bases and V 4 bases, and 4 bases lay outside the gene matches. Per germline, CDR1 ENHRY and CDR2 SYGVKD. The CDR3 DNA reads as TGTGCCATCAGTGCGGGACTATCTTACAATGAGCAGTTCTTC. Protein product: CAISAGLSYNEQFF.

The chain is built from TRBV19 and TRBJ2-7; a weak D match, TRBD2 (6 bases). This CDR3 region has 15 residues. The V gene's germline CDR1 is LNHDA and CDR2 SQIVND (reference sequence). Trimming took 6 bases from V and 2 from J, leaving 17 bases between them. The DNA of the CDR3 is TGTGCCAGTAGCGAATTGGGGGGAGAAACCTACGAGCAGTACTTC. Translated, it gives CASSELGGETYEQYF.

V gene TRBV9 combines with J gene TRBJ2-3; D unresolved. The CDR3 has 15 amino acids. Per germline, CDR1 SGDLS and CDR2 YYNGEE. Trimming stripped 1 base from V and 0 bases from J, with 9 bases between. CDR3 coding DNA: TGTGCCAGCAGCGTACGACGGACGAGCACAGATACGCAGTATTTT. This encodes CASSVRRTSTDTQYF.

This clone was picked up a small number of times. The junction departs from the called germline gene at one end, perhaps through a read error. The CDR3 DNA is TGTGCCAGCACCTTATACGGACGGGTCTCTGGGGCCAACGTCCTGACTTTC. It translates to CASTLYGRVSGANVLTF. The gene calls are TRBV7-8 and TRBJ2-6; D is undetermined. The CDR3 is 17 amino acids. Germline loops: CDR1 SGHVS, CDR2 FQNEAQ. The entire variable domain, with the rest obtained from reference TRBV7-8 and TRBJ2-6, is as follows: GAGVSQSPRYKVAKRGQDVALRCDPISGHVSLFWYQQALGQGPEFLTYFQNEAQLDKSGLPSDRFFAERPEGSVSTLKIQRTQQEDSAVYLCASTLYGRVSGANVLTFGAGSRLTVL.

The chain has TRBV19 and TRBJ1-1; TRBD1 aligns across 9 bases. Germline V lookup: CDR1 LNHDA, CDR2 SQIVND (reference sequence). V lost 4 bases, J lost 4 bases, and 10 bases stayed unmatched. This CDR3 has 16 residues. The CDR3 DNA sequence: TGTGCCAGTAGTAGACGGACAGGGGAGTGGGGCACTGAAGCTTTCTTT. Translated, it gives CASSRRTGEWGTEAFF. Using reference TRBV19 and TRBJ1-1 for the parts outside the CDR3, the full variable domain is DGGITQSPKYLFRKEGQNVTLSCEQNLNHDAMYWYRQDPGQGLRLIYYSQIVNDFQKGDIAEGYSVSREKKESFPLTVTSAQKNPTAFYLCASSRRTGEWGTEAFFGQGTRLTVV.

This clone was counted between two and nine times. V and J are TRBV5-8 and TRBJ1-1; TRBD1 might be the D (5 bases). The CDR3 contains 12 residues. Trimming left V 6 bases short and J 1 base short, with 7 bases between. CDR1 SGHTS and CDR2 YDEGEE come from the germline V gene. The CDR3 nucleotides are TGTGCCAGCACTCAGGGGAACACTGAAGCTTTCTTT. It codes for CASTQGNTEAFF.

The gene calls are TRBV9 and TRBJ2-5; D perhaps matches TRBD2 (7 bases). CDR1 SGDLS and CDR2 YYNGEE come from the germline V gene. This CDR3 is 15 amino acids long. V was shortened by 3 bases and J by 1 base, with 13 bases between the two germline ends. The CDR3 spells CASSEGEGPQETQYF. The CDR3, as DNA: TGTGCCAGCAGCGAGGGGGAGGGGCCCCAAGAGACCCAGTACTTC.

The chain links TRBV6-5 to TRBJ2-1; no clear D. This CDR3 region has 11 residues. The germline V gene has CDR1 MNHEY and CDR2 SVGAGI. The ends were cut back, 6 bases at V and 4 bases at J, with 4 bases in the middle. The CDR3, as DNA: TGTGCCAGCAGGGGATACAATGAGCAGTTCTTC. It translates to CASRGYNEQFF.

This chain joins TRBV27 and TRBJ2-1; possibly TRBD2 for D (5 bases). Trimming removed 2 bases at V and 5 bases at J, with 7 bases between. Germline assignment: CDR1 MNHEY and CDR2 SMNVEV (reference sequence). The CDR3 contains 13 residues. The CDR3 DNA reads TGTGCCAGCAGTTTAGGAGGCCACAATGAGCAGTTCTTC. Its protein is CASSLGGHNEQFF.

J is TRBJ2-2 and V is TRBV2, with TRBD2 identical over 14 bases. The germline V gene has CDR1 SNHLY and CDR2 FYNNEI. Trimming took 11 bases from V and 5 from J; bases not matched to a gene: 16. The CDR3 covers 18 residues. This CDR3 reads CAGVSGTSGRFGTGELFF. The CDR3 DNA is TGTGCCGGGGTATCCGGGACTAGCGGGAGATTTGGGACCGGGGAGCTGTTTTTT.

The chain is built from TRBV29-1 and TRBJ1-2; maybe TRBD1 (5 bases). The germline V and J ends were trimmed by 7 bases and 1 base, with 13 bases remaining between them. Germline CDR1 and CDR2: SQVTM and ANQGSEA. This CDR3 comprises 13 residues. In nucleotides, the CDR3 is TGCAGCGACGACAGTTTTTTTAACTATGGCTACACCTTC. Translation: CSDDSFFNYGYTF. The variable domain in full, with the rest retrieved from reference TRBV29-1 and TRBJ1-2, is SAVISQKPSRDICQRGTSLTIQCQVDSQVTMMFWYRQQPGQSLTLIATANQGSEATYESGFVIDKFPISRPNLTFSTLTVSNMSPEDSSIYLCSDDSFFNYGYTFGSGTRLTVV.

This chain connects TRBV11-2 to TRBJ2-6; D is ambiguous. CDR1 is SGHAT and CDR2 is FQNNGV in the germline V gene. This CDR3 contains 15 residues. V was clipped by 8 bases and J by 0 bases, with 11 bases between them. The CDR3 protein is CASFGPRSGANVLTF. The CDR3 DNA sequence: TGTGCCAGCTTCGGGCCGCGCTCTGGGGCCAACGTCCTGACTTTC.